This TCR beta chain was found in a study of CD8+ T cells in alopecia areata. Extracted RNA was reverse transcribed into cDNA, the sequencing template. Data came from immunoSEQ multiplex PCR; TCRdb stores just in-frame clones and leaves some out. The sample shows about 200,000 clones, 50% to 60% of them seen only once. For this clone: Its antigen is unknown.

The treatment is: oral pan-JAK inhibitor, 5-10 mg twice daily. Study-wide results and limits: Within the top 100, expanded CD8+ clones significantly decreased with tofacitinib, as did scalp clonality.

Germline V gene sequence: CDR1 GTSNPN, CDR2 SVGIG (reference sequence). This CDR3 has 12 residues. Trimming stripped 5 bases from V and 3 bases from J, with 8 bases between. The sequence derives from a human donor with alopecia areata. Sequencing used CD4+ T cells sorted from blood, obtained at week 4, from a patient treated with tofacitinib. This chain uses TRBV30 with TRBJ2-1; D not resolved. Here the CDR3 reads CAWAPDYNEQFF. In DNA, the CDR3 is TGTGCCTGGGCCCCGGACTACAATGAGCAGTTCTTC.